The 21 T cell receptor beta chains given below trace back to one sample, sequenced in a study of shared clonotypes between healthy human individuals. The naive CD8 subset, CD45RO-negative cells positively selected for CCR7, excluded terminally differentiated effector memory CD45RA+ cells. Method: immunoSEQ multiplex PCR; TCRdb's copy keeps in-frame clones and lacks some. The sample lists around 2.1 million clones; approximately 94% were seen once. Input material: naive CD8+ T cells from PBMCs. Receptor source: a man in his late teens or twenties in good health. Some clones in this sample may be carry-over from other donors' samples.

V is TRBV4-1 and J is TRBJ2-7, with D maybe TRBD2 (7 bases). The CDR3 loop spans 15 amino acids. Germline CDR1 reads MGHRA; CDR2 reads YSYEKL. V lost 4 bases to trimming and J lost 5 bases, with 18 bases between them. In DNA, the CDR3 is TGCGCCAGCAGCCTATCAAGGGGAGGGGGAGACGAGCAGTACTTC. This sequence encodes CASSLSRGGGDEQYF.

This CDR3 is CATSEGAWNTEAFF. CDR3 nucleotide sequence: TGTGCCACCAGCGAGGGGGCTTGGAACACTGAAGCTTTCTTT. The chain employs TRBV25-1 and TRBJ1-1, with 7 bases aligning to TRBD1. In germline, CDR1 is MGHDK, CDR2 SYGVNS. The CDR3 consists of 14 residues. V shed 10 bases, J shed 1 base, and the junction held 9 bases outside the gene matches.

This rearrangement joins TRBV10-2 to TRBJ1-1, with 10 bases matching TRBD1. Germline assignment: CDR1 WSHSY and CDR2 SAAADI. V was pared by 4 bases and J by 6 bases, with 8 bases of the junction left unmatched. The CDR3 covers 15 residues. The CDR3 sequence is CASSADRGRIPEAFF. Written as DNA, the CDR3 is TGCGCCAGCAGTGCTGACAGGGGGCGGATCCCTGAAGCTTTCTTT.

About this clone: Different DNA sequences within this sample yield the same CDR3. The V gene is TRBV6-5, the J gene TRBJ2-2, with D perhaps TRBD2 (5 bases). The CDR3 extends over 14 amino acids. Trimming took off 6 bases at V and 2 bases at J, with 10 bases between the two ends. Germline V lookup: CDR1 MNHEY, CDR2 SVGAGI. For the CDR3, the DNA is TGTGCCAGCAGCTACGGACTCAACACCGGGGAGCTGTTTTTT. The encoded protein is CASSYGLNTGELFF.

CDR3 in amino acids: CAWSVRYRERLMNTEAFF. CDR3 DNA: TGTGCCTGGAGTGTACGATACAGGGAAAGATTAATGAACACTGAAGCTTTCTTT. The V gene is TRBV30, the J gene TRBJ1-1; a weak D match, TRBD1 (6 bases). V lost 0 bases and J 0 bases, leaving 20 bases between the germline ends. The CDR3 has 18 amino acids. The germline gives CDR1 GTSNPN, CDR2 SVGIG (reference sequence).

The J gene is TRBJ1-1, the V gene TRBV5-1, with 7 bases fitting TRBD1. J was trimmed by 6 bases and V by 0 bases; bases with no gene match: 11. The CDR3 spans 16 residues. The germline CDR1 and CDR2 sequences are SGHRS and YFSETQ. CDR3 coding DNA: TGCGCCAGCAGCTTGGGTCGGGACAGCCTCCCGGCTGAAGCTTTCTTT. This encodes CASSLGRDSLPAEAFF.

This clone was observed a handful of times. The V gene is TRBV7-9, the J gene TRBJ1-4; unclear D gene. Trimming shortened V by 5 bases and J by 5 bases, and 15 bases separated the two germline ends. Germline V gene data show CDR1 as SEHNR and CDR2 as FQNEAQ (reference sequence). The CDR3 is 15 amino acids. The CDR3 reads CASSPPIHNNEKLFF. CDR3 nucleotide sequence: TGTGCCAGCAGCCCCCCGATTCACAACAATGAAAAACTGTTTTTT.

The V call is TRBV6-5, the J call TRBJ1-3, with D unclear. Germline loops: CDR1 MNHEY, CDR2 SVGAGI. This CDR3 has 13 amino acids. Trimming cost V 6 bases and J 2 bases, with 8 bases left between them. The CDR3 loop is CASSHLPGNTIYF. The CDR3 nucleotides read TGTGCCAGCAGCCACCTTCCTGGAAACACCATATATTTT.

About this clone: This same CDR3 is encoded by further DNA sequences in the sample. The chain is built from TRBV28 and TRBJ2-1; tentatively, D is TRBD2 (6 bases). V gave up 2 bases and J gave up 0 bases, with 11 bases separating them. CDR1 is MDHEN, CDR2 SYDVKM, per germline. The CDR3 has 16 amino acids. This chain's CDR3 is CASSLGRGGSYNEQFF. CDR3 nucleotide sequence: TGTGCCAGCAGTTTAGGTCGGGGAGGCTCCTACAATGAGCAGTTCTTC.

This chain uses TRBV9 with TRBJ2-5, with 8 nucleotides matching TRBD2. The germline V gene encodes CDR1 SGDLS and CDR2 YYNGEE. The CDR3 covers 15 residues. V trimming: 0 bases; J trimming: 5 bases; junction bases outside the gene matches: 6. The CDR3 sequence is CASSVAGREVETQYF. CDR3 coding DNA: TGTGCCAGCAGCGTAGCGGGGCGGGAGGTTGAGACCCAGTACTTC.

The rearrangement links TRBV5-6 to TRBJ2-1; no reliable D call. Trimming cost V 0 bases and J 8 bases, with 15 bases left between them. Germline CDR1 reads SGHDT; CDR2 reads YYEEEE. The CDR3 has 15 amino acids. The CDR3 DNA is TGTGCCAGCAGCTTGGGGGAAGGCGATCTCTATGAGCAGTTCTTC. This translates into CASSLGEGDLYEQFF.

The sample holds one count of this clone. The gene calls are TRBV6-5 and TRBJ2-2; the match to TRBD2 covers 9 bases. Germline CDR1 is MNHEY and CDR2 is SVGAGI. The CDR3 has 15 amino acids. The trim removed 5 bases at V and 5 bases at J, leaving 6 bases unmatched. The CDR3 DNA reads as TGTGCCAGCAGTAAGCTAGCGGGATTAACCGGGGAGCTGTTTTTT. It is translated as CASSKLAGLTGELFF.

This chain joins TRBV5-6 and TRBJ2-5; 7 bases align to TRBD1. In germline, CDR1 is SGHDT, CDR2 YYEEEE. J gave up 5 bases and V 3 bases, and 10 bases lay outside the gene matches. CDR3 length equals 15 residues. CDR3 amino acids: CASSYGTASWETQYF. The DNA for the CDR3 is TGTGCCAGCAGCTATGGGACAGCAAGTTGGGAGACCCAGTACTTC.

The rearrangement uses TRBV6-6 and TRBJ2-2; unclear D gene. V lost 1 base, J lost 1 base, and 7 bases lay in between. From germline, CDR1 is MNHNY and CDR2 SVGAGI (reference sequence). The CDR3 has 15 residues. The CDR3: CASSYLGWNTGELFF. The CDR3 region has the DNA TGTGCCAGCAGTTACTTGGGATGGAACACCGGGGAGCTGTTTTTT.

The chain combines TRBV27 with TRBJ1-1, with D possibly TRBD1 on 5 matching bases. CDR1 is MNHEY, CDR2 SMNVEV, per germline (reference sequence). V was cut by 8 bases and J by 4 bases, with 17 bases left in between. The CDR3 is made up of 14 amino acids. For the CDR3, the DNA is TGTGCCAGCCGCCAGGGATGGGTGGTCACTGAAGCTTTCTTT. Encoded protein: CASRQGWVVTEAFF.

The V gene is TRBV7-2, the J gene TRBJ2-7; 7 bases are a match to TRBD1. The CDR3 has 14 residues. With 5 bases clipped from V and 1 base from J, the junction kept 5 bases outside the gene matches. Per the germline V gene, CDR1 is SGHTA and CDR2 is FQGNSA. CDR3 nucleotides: TGTGCCAGCAGCAATACCAGGGGGTCCTACGAGCAGTACTTC. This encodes CASSNTRGSYEQYF. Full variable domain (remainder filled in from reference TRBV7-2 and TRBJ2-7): GAGVSQSPSNKVTEKGKDVELRCDPISGHTALYWYRQSLGQGLEFLIYFQGNSAPDKSGLPSDRFSAERTGGSVSTLTIQRTQQEDSAVYLCASSNTRGSYEQYFGPGTRLTVT.

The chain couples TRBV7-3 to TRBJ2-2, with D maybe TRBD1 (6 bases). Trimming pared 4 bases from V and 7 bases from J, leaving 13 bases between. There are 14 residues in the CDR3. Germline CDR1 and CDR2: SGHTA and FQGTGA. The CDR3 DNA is TGTGCCAGCAGCTCAACAGGGTCCGGCGGGGAGCTGTTTTTT. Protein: CASSSTGSGGELFF.

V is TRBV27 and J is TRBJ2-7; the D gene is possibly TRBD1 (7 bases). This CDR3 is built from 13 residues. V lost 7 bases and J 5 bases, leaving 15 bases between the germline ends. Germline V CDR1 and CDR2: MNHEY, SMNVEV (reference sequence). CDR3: CASTRLRGDEQYF. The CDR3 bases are TGTGCCAGCACCCGTCTCAGGGGGGACGAGCAGTACTTC.

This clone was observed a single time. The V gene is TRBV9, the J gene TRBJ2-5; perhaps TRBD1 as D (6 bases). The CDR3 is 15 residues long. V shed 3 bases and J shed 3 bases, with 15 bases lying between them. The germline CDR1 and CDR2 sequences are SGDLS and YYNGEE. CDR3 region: CASSDPRGGKETQYF. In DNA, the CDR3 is TGTGCCAGCAGCGACCCAAGAGGGGGAAAAGAGACCCAGTACTTC.

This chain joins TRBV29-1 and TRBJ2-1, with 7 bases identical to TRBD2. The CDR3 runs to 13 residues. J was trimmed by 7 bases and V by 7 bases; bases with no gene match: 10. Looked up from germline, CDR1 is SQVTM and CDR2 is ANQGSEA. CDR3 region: CSAGGAGLNEQFF. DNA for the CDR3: TGCAGCGCGGGAGGAGCAGGTTTGAATGAGCAGTTCTTC.

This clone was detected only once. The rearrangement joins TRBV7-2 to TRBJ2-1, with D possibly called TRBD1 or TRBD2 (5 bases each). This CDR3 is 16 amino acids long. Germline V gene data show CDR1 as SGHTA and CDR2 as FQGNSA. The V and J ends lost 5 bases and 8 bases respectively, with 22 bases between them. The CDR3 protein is CASSPRDGLARDEQFF. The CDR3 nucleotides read TGTGCCAGCAGCCCCCGGGACGGCCTAGCTAGGGATGAGCAGTTCTTC.